One and the same sample provided the 17 T cell receptor beta chains below, sequenced in a study of beta chain features in type 1 diabetes. The isolated RNA, all of it, was reverse transcribed, so expressed TCRB transcripts were what got sequenced. Some clones are missing from TCRdb's copy, which holds only in-frame ones; the method was immunoSEQ multiplex PCR. The data show around 330,000 clones, about 11% seen once. Sequenced: naive CD4+ T cells from blood. These receptors all stem from a woman younger than 45 in good health.

The chain has TRBV11-3 and TRBJ2-5; D gene ambiguous. V was shortened by 4 bases and J by 4 bases, with 13 bases between the two germline ends. This CDR3 contains 14 residues. Germline V gene data show CDR1 as SGHNT and CDR2 as YENEEA. The CDR3 spells CASSSRSVRETQYF. CDR3 bases: TGTGCCAGCAGCTCGCGGTCGGTGAGAGAGACCCAGTACTTC.

The chain recombines TRBV28 with TRBJ2-7, with a weak D call TRBD1 (6 bases). V was shortened by 9 bases and J by 0 bases, with 18 bases between the two germline ends. CDR3 size: 15 residues. Germline V gives CDR1 MDHEN, CDR2 SYDVKM. Written as DNA, the CDR3 is TGTGCCAGTTCAATCGGGACACCTATCTCCTACGAGCAGTACTTC. This sequence encodes CASSIGTPISYEQYF.

The chain combines TRBV5-1 with TRBJ2-1; D is perhaps TRBD2 (6 bases). Germline V gene lookup returns CDR1 SGHRS and CDR2 YFSETQ. V was pared by 0 bases and J by 2 bases, with 15 bases between. CDR3 length equals 17 residues. For the CDR3, the DNA is TGCGCCAGCAGCTTGGCCCTAGCTCCGGGGGCCTACAATGAGCAGTTCTTC. Amino acid sequence: CASSLALAPGAYNEQFF.

This chain uses TRBV6-5 with TRBJ1-4; D perhaps matches TRBD1 (6 bases). Per germline, CDR1 MNHEY and CDR2 SVGAGI. The V end was cut by 5 bases, the J end by 3 bases, with 10 bases between. The CDR3 loop spans 14 amino acids. The CDR3 DNA reads as TGTGCCAGCAGTAGGGGGGGAGCTAATGAAAAACTGTTTTTT. Translation: CASSRGGANEKLFF.

A remark on this clone: The sample carries other DNA sequences with the same CDR3. CDR3 DNA: TGTGCCAGCAGCTCCCGGACAGGGAGCAATCAGCCCCAGCATTTT. This translates into CASSSRTGSNQPQHF. This rearrangement joins TRBV7-2 to TRBJ1-5, with TRBD1 matching 8 bases. Germline assignment: CDR1 SGHTA and CDR2 FQGNSA. The J segment lost 1 base and the V segment lost 4 bases, leaving 3 bases of the junction unmatched. The CDR3 spans 15 residues.

The gene calls are TRBV11-2 and TRBJ2-7; D perhaps matches TRBD1 (5 bases). Germline CDR1 and CDR2: SGHAT and FQNNGV. The CDR3 consists of 13 residues. The V end lost 6 bases, the J end lost 6 bases, and 15 bases lay between the germline ends. The CDR3: CASRSKGHIEQYF. CDR3 DNA sequence: TGTGCCAGCAGATCTAAAGGACATATCGAGCAGTACTTC.

The V call is TRBV7-2, the J call TRBJ2-7; 7 bases line up with TRBD1. Germline CDR1 and CDR2: SGHTA and FQGNSA. J was trimmed by 1 base and V by 4 bases; bases with no gene match: 4. The CDR3 totals 14 residues. The CDR3 loop is CASSYAGGSYEQYF. CDR3 coding DNA: TGTGCCAGCAGCTATGCAGGGGGATCCTACGAGCAGTACTTC.

This clone was observed a single time. J is TRBJ1-3 and V is TRBV13; 7 bases align to TRBD1. The germline V gene has CDR1 PRHDT and CDR2 FYEKMQ (reference sequence). The V gene end was trimmed by 4 bases and the J gene end by 7 bases; junction bases not matched to a gene: 16. The CDR3 is 17 amino acids. The CDR3 region is CASSWGDRDSGRNTIYF. DNA of the CDR3: TGTGCCAGCAGCTGGGGCGACCGGGACAGTGGTCGGAACACCATATATTTT.

This clone was seen a few times. The genes are TRBV5-4 and TRBJ2-7, with 7 bases fitting TRBD1. The CDR3 contains 13 residues. Germline assignment: CDR1 SGHNT and CDR2 YYREEE (reference sequence). With 2 bases clipped from V and 5 bases from J, the junction kept 4 bases outside the gene matches. CDR3 sequence reads: CASSFDRANEQYF. In nucleotides, the CDR3 is TGTGCCAGCAGCTTCGACAGGGCCAACGAGCAGTACTTC.

The chain is built from TRBV28 and TRBJ2-7; TRBD2 aligns across 8 bases. Germline loops: CDR1 MDHEN, CDR2 SYDVKM. The V segment lost 7 bases and the J segment 2 bases; nucleotides outside the gene matches: 7. This CDR3 has 14 residues. Written as DNA, the CDR3 is TGTGCCAGCACCCGGCCGGGAGGGCCCTACGAGCAGTACTTC. It yields the protein CASTRPGGPYEQYF.

On this clone itself: The same CDR3 is also encoded by other DNA sequences in this sample. The gene calls are TRBV5-4 and TRBJ2-1, with 7 bases that match TRBD2. CDR3 length: 15 residues. Germline V CDR1 and CDR2: SGHNT, YYREEE (reference sequence). V gave up 1 base and J gave up 2 bases; unmatched junction bases: 3. The CDR3 DNA follows: TGTGCCAGCAGCTTGTCAAGCGGGACCTACAATGAGCAGTTCTTC. Amino acid sequence: CASSLSSGTYNEQFF.

This chain links TRBV2 with TRBJ2-3, with 14 bases aligning to TRBD2. The V and J ends lost 6 bases and 9 bases, in that order; junction bases with no gene match: 5. The CDR3 consists of 14 residues. Germline lookup yields CDR1 SNHLY and CDR2 FYNNEI. CDR3 region: CASRGTSGSGTQYF. Written as DNA, the CDR3 is TGTGCCAGCAGGGGGACTAGCGGGAGTGGGACGCAGTATTTT.

The chain has TRBV30 and TRBJ1-4, with TRBD1 identical over 12 bases. Germline trimming cut 5 bases from V and 6 bases from J; bases unmatched to any gene: 7. The CDR3 sequence is 15 residues long. Germline CDR1 and CDR2: GTSNPN and SVGIG (reference sequence). The CDR3 bases are TGTGCCTGGGGACCGGGACAGGGGGCGGATGAAAAACTGTTTTTT. It yields the protein CAWGPGQGADEKLFF. Drawing the rest from reference TRBV30 and TRBJ1-4, the complete variable domain is SQTIHQWPATLVQPVGSPLSLECTVEGTSNPNLYWYRQAAGRGLQLLFYSVGIGQISSEVPQNLSASRPQDRQFILSSKKLLLSDSGFYLCAWGPGQGADEKLFFGSGTQLSVL.

The rearrangement uses TRBV28 and TRBJ1-3; 8 nucleotides line up with TRBD1. This CDR3 has 16 residues. J was trimmed by 2 bases and V by 4 bases; bases with no gene match: 7. Germline V gives CDR1 MDHEN, CDR2 SYDVKM. The CDR3, as DNA: TGTGCCAGCAGTTCACGTATGACAGGGGCTGGAAACACCATATATTTT. The encoded protein is CASSSRMTGAGNTIYF. The full variable domain, in which reference TRBV28 and TRBJ1-3 provide the parts outside the CDR3, is DVKVTQSSRYLVKRTGEKVFLECVQDMDHENMFWYRQDPGLGLRLIYFSYDVKMKEKGDIPEGYSVSREKKERFSLILESASTNQTSMYLCASSSRMTGAGNTIYFGEGSWLTVV.

The chain couples TRBV2 to TRBJ2-7, with 8 bases identical to TRBD1. The CDR3 spans 14 residues. Trimming removed 6 bases from V and 5 bases from J; junction bases left unmatched: 9. Germline-derived CDR1 and CDR2 are SNHLY and FYNNEI. The CDR3, as DNA: TGTGCCAGCAGACTCGACAGGGGATCGGACGAGCAGTACTTC. Translated: CASRLDRGSDEQYF.

The gene calls are TRBV2 and TRBJ2-5; the match to TRBD1 covers 8 bases. The CDR3 runs 13 residues. Trimming at V came to 6 bases and at J to 5 bases, leaving 5 bases not matched to a gene. Per the germline V gene, CDR1 is SNHLY and CDR2 is FYNNEI. The CDR3 here is CASRAGGTETQYF. CDR3 nucleotide sequence: TGTGCCAGCAGGGCAGGGGGCACGGAGACCCAGTACTTC.

This clone was observed a few times. The chain is built from TRBV5-8 and TRBJ2-1; maybe TRBD1 (6 bases). The V and J ends lost 7 bases and 1 base respectively, with 18 bases between them. The CDR3 has 16 residues. CDR1 is SGHTS, CDR2 YDEGEE, per germline. DNA of the CDR3: TGTGCCAGCGGGGATCCGATCGGACAGTCCTACAATGAGCAGTTCTTC. It yields the protein CASGDPIGQSYNEQFF.